The 27 T cell receptor beta chains below were found in one sample sequenced in a study of PD-1 blockade in classical Hodgkin lymphoma. Brentuximab vedotin exposure varied, and every patient relapsed after autologous stem cell transplantation. Here immunoSEQ multiplex PCR was the method, and the copy in TCRdb shows in-frame clones only, minus some. The sample has approximately 100,000 clones, around 88% seen once. Sequenced material: peripheral blood mononuclear cells (PBMCs), taken before the second cycle of nivolumab. These receptor sequences come from a human donor with classical Hodgkin lymphoma.

This clone has a single count. This sequence joins TRBV18 and TRBJ2-1; TRBD2 is a possible D gene (6 bases). The V and J ends lost 3 bases and 9 bases respectively, with 15 bases between them. Germline V lookup: CDR1 KGHSH, CDR2 LQKENI. The CDR3 totals 14 residues. This chain's CDR3 is CASSPGLGRREQFF. The CDR3 DNA sequence: TGTGCCAGCTCACCGGGACTGGGTCGACGTGAGCAGTTCTTC.

V gene TRBV7-2 combines with J gene TRBJ2-3; D ambiguous. This CDR3 comprises 11 residues. Germline CDR1 is SGHTA and CDR2 is FQGNSA. Trimming removed 1 base at V and 5 bases at J, with 1 base between. The CDR3 here is CASSLVDTQYF. CDR3 in DNA: TGTGCCAGCAGCTTAGTAGATACGCAGTATTTT.

This chain links TRBV6-1 with TRBJ2-1; D may be TRBD1 (6 bases). The V end lost 2 bases, the J end lost 0 bases, and 14 bases lay between the germline ends. Per germline, CDR1 MNHNS and CDR2 SASEGT. The CDR3 length is 17 residues. The CDR3 reads CASSEKGDGSSYNEQFF. The CDR3, as DNA: TGTGCCAGCAGTGAAAAGGGGGATGGGAGCTCCTACAATGAGCAGTTCTTC.

This rearrangement joins TRBV28 to TRBJ2-7; TRBD1 might be the D (6 bases). Between the trimmed V and J ends, which lost 4 bases and 7 bases, there was a span of 17 bases. The CDR3 sequence is 14 residues long. The V gene's germline CDR1 is MDHEN and CDR2 SYDVKM. The CDR3 DNA follows: TGTGCCAGCAGTTATTCATTGGGGGCGCGAGAGCAGTACTTC. This sequence encodes CASSYSLGAREQYF.

The rearrangement links TRBV19 to TRBJ1-6; D is unresolved. CDR1 is LNHDA, CDR2 SQIVND, per germline (reference sequence). This CDR3 region has 18 residues. Trimming stripped 5 bases from V and 0 bases from J, with 17 bases between. CDR3 nucleotide sequence: TGTGCCAGTAGTCCCAAGGGCGGCGGGAGCTCCTATAATTCACCCCTCCACTTT. It specifies CASSPKGGGSSYNSPLHF.

The V and J genes are TRBV18 and TRBJ2-7, with D uncertain. Germline-derived CDR1 and CDR2 are KGHSH and LQKENI. This CDR3 region has 13 residues. V lost 6 bases and J 5 bases, leaving 14 bases between the germline ends. The CDR3 DNA sequence: TGTGCCAGCTCTCCCACTCCGGATAACGAGCAGTACTTC. Protein product: CASSPTPDNEQYF.

The chain links TRBV28 to TRBJ2-7, with TRBD1 as a possible D gene (5 bases). The CDR3 totals 13 residues. Germline CDR1 MDHEN, CDR2 SYDVKM. Trimming removed 11 bases at V and 5 bases at J, with 19 bases between. CDR3 residues: CALRAGPDHEQYF. In DNA, the CDR3 is TGTGCCCTCCGTGCAGGGCCGGACCACGAGCAGTACTTC.

The genes are TRBV30 and TRBJ1-1; D unclear. The CDR3 runs 13 residues. Per germline, CDR1 GTSNPN and CDR2 SVGIG (reference sequence). Trimming cost V 0 bases and J 4 bases, with 9 bases left between them. The CDR3 bases are TGTGCCTGGAGTGTACCTTGGGGCACTGAAGCTTTCTTT. Protein product: CAWSVPWGTEAFF.

This sequence joins TRBV4-3 and TRBJ1-1; the match to TRBD1 covers 8 bases. This CDR3 is built from 18 residues. Germline V gives CDR1 LGHNA, CDR2 YSLEER. J gave up 1 base and V 0 bases, and 10 bases lay outside the gene matches. The CDR3 loop reads CASSQDNERGQGNTEAFF. CDR3 sequence (DNA): TGCGCCAGCAGCCAAGATAATGAAAGAGGACAGGGGAACACTGAAGCTTTCTTT.

The rearrangement links TRBV7-9 to TRBJ1-2; tentative D call: TRBD1 (6 bases). The CDR3 is made up of 14 amino acids. V lost 5 bases and J 4 bases, leaving 14 bases between the germline ends. CDR1 is SEHNR and CDR2 is FQNEAQ in the germline V gene (reference sequence). The CDR3 reads CASSRLDSSYGYTF. The DNA of the CDR3 is TGTGCCAGCAGCCGACTGGACAGCTCCTATGGCTACACCTTC.

This rearrangement joins TRBV20-1 to TRBJ1-1; tentatively, D is TRBD1 (5 bases). Germline CDR1 DFQATT, CDR2 SNEGSKA (reference sequence). The ends were cut back, 7 bases at V and 3 bases at J, with 9 bases in the middle. CDR3 length equals 11 residues. The CDR3 loop reads CSVDTHTEAFF. The CDR3 region has the DNA TGCAGTGTGGACACTCACACTGAAGCTTTCTTT.

This clone was detected once. V is TRBV5-6 and J is TRBJ2-7; TRBD2 agrees at 7 bases. J was trimmed by 4 bases and V by 0 bases; bases with no gene match: 4. The CDR3 totals 14 residues. Germline lookup yields CDR1 SGHDT and CDR2 YYEEEE. The DNA of the CDR3 is TGTGCCAGCAGCTTGGGGGGGACTACGTACGAGCAGTACTTC. It yields the protein CASSLGGTTYEQYF.

V and J are TRBV5-8 and TRBJ2-3, with 7 positions matching TRBD1. This CDR3 spans 15 amino acids. V was clipped by 0 bases and J by 3 bases; unmatched bases: 4. Germline V gives CDR1 SGHTS, CDR2 YDEGEE. In nucleotides, the CDR3 is TGTGCCAGCAGCTTGGGGCAGGGGGAAACAGATACGCAGTATTTT. Residues: CASSLGQGETDTQYF.

V usage is TRBV4-2 and J usage is TRBJ2-7; possibly TRBD1 for D (5 bases). Trimming cost V 1 base and J 6 bases, with 16 bases left between them. Germline V gives CDR1 LGHNA, CDR2 YNFKEQ. This CDR3 contains 15 residues. The CDR3 sequence: CASSQVPGPGFEQYF. The CDR3, as DNA: TGTGCCAGCAGCCAAGTACCAGGGCCGGGTTTCGAGCAGTACTTC.

The chain has TRBV5-8 and TRBJ2-3; perhaps TRBD1 as D (5 bases). The V end lost 3 bases, the J end lost 1 base, and 12 bases lay between the germline ends. The CDR3 consists of 15 residues. In germline, CDR1 is SGHTS, CDR2 YDEGEE. The CDR3 region has the DNA TGTGCCAGCAGCTCTACAGGCTGGGGCACAGATACGCAGTATTTT. Translated: CASSSTGWGTDTQYF.

This chain connects TRBV28 to TRBJ2-3; D gene ambiguous. Trimming pared 3 bases from V and 0 bases from J, leaving 4 bases between. The CDR3 totals 13 residues. CDR1 and CDR2 from the germline V gene are MDHEN and SYDVKM. The CDR3 bases are TGTGCCAGCAGTTTGACCAGCACAGATACGCAGTATTTT. The encoded protein is CASSLTSTDTQYF.

This clone came up once. The V and J genes are TRBV5-6 and TRBJ1-2; D possibly corresponds to TRBD1 (6 bases). The CDR3 totals 14 residues. Trimming pared 2 bases from V and 8 bases from J, leaving 16 bases between. Germline lookup yields CDR1 SGHDT and CDR2 YYEEEE. CDR3 DNA sequence: TGTGCCAGCAGCTTTCGACAGGCGGTAAAAGGCTACACCTTC. This translates into CASSFRQAVKGYTF.

The chain is built from TRBV7-5 and TRBJ1-1; TRBD1 is the table's D call, not checked against the DNA. TRBV7-5 is labeled a pseudogene. The CDR3 length is 14 residues. In nucleotides, the CDR3 is TGTGTCAGAAGGCCTACAGGGGCGAACACTGAAGCTTTCTTT. Residues: CVRRPTGANTEAFF.

Turning to this clone: A read error is the likely source, as a far larger clone sits one nucleotide away. The chain employs TRBV4-2 and TRBJ2-7; D remains ambiguous. The V gene's germline CDR1 is LGHNA and CDR2 YNFKEQ. This CDR3 contains 14 residues. The DNA for the CDR3 is TGTGCCAGCAGCCAAGATACAGTCCCCTACCAGCAGTACTTC. Translated: CASSQDTVPYQQYF.

The chain couples TRBV2 to TRBJ2-3, with D maybe TRBD1 (6 bases). The CDR3 has 16 amino acids. Germline V gives CDR1 SNHLY, CDR2 FYNNEI. V lost 4 bases to trimming and J lost 3 bases, with 17 bases between them. CDR3 in DNA: TGTGCCAGCAGTGGTTTGGGGACATCGAGGACAGATACGCAGTATTTT. The encoded protein is CASSGLGTSRTDTQYF.

V usage is TRBV4-3 and J usage is TRBJ1-6; D is ambiguous. The V end lost 1 base, the J end lost 0 bases, and 7 bases lay between the germline ends. The CDR3 contains 16 residues. CDR1 is LGHNA and CDR2 is YSLEER in the germline V gene. The CDR3 bases are TGCGCCAGCAGCCAAGGATCGAGCTCCTATAATTCACCCCTCCACTTT. Encoded protein: CASSQGSSSYNSPLHF.

The chain joins TRBV9 to TRBJ1-4, with D maybe TRBD1 (5 bases). The CDR3 totals 18 residues. Germline CDR1 is SGDLS and CDR2 is YYNGEE. Trimming took off 4 bases at V and 0 bases at J, with 19 bases between the two ends. Here the CDR3 DNA reads TGTGCCAGCAGCTTAGTCCCAGGGAGCCCCGCAACTAATGAAAAACTGTTTTTT. This encodes CASSLVPGSPATNEKLFF.

The CDR3 region is CAWSQGYEQYF. For the CDR3, the DNA is TGTGCCTGGAGTCAGGGGTACGAGCAGTACTTC. The chain has TRBV30 and TRBJ2-7; a weak D match, TRBD1 (6 bases). CDR3 length: 11 amino acids. Germline values: CDR1 GTSNPN, CDR2 SVGIG (reference sequence). The germline V and J ends were trimmed by 2 bases and 4 bases, with 6 bases remaining between them.

This clone has just one count. The rearrangement joins TRBV15 to TRBJ1-5, with 10 bases identical to TRBD1. Germline loops: CDR1 LNHNV, CDR2 YYDKDF (reference sequence). The CDR3 has 17 amino acids. V shed 3 bases, J shed 5 bases, and the junction held 10 bases outside the gene matches. The CDR3 loop reads CATSRWVGQGVDQPQHF. Written as DNA, the CDR3 is TGTGCCACCAGCAGGTGGGTCGGACAGGGGGTCGATCAGCCCCAGCATTTT.

This clone showed up just once. This chain links TRBV30 with TRBJ2-2; D uncertain. The CDR3 totals 14 residues. The V gene's germline CDR1 is GTSNPN and CDR2 SVGIG (reference sequence). Trimming took 7 bases from V and 4 from J, leaving 16 bases between them. CDR3 nucleotides: TGTGCCTCCGCGGCCCAAACTCTCACCGGGGAGCTGTTTTTT. Translated: CASAAQTLTGELFF.

This chain connects TRBV5-8 to TRBJ2-7, with D maybe TRBD2 (5 bases). The CDR3 has 15 amino acids. The germline gives CDR1 SGHTS, CDR2 YDEGEE. Trimming removed 4 bases at V and 0 bases at J, with 14 bases between. This chain's CDR3 is CASSRRRESSYEQYF. Written as DNA, the CDR3 is TGTGCCAGCAGCCGTCGCCGGGAAAGCTCCTACGAGCAGTACTTC.

CDR3 nucleotide sequence: TGTGCCAGCAGTCCGACTAGCGGGGCCTCGGGGACCGGGGAGCTGTTTTTT. This gives the protein CASSPTSGASGTGELFF. The chain employs TRBV14 and TRBJ2-2; 11 bases are shared with TRBD2. CDR1 and CDR2 from the germline V gene are SGHDN and FVKESK. The CDR3 loop spans 17 amino acids. After removal of 6 bases from V and 5 bases from J, the junction contained 11 bases not matched to a gene.